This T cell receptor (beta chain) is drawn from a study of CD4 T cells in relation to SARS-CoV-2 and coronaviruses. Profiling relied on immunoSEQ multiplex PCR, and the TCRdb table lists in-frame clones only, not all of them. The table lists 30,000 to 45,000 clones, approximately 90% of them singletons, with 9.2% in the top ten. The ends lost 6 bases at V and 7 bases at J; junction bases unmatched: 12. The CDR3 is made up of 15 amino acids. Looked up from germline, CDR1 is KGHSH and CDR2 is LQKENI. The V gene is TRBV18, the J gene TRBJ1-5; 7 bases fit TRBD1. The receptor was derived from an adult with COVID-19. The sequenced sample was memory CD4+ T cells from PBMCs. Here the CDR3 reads CASSRRDGGGQPQHF. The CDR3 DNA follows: TGTGCCAGCTCCCGCCGGGACGGAGGGGGCCAGCCCCAGCATTTT.